Here is one T cell receptor (beta chain) with its context. CDR3 length equals 16 residues. The germline gives CDR1 MDHEN, CDR2 SYDVKM. The V end was cut by 4 bases, the J end by 8 bases, with 23 bases between. The table came from immunoSEQ multiplex PCR; TCRdb's copy has only in-frame clones and leaves some out. Of about 350,000 clones listed, approximately 86% are singletons. The data were taken from a study of Ad26.COV2.S vaccination and SARS-CoV-2 variants. Across the whole study: Ad26.COV2.S arm of COV1001 included the donor.

As to treatment: roughly 19 received Ad26.COV2.S at low or high dose, single or two shots; 5 received placebo; per-sample allocation not given. Sampling occurred on day 63 after the first vaccine or placebo injection. The donor's status was that of an adult aged 18-55 years in Boston. Specimen: peripheral blood, collected in a trial of Ad26.COV2.S vaccine versus placebo. V and J are TRBV28 and TRBJ1-2, with D uncertain. This clonotype was sampled from a person between 18 and 65 years old who received the Ad26.COV2.S COVID-19 vaccine or a placebo. Here the CDR3 reads CASSYPLHMAHRGYTF. The CDR3 nucleotides are TGTGCCAGCAGTTACCCCCTTCATATGGCCCATCGGGGCTACACCTTC.